The T cell receptor (beta chain) described here comes from a study of CD4+ T cells in melanoma. General study findings and limits: A reported correlation linked neoantigen-specific CD4+ T cells to CD8+, macrophage and B cell function. Reportedly, melanoma neoantigen-specific CD4+ T cells showed varied differentiation states.

The assay was immunoSEQ multiplex PCR, and TCRdb's table has in-frame clones only and misses some. The sample shows some 110,000 clones, around 92% of them seen only once. Germline CDR1 reads SGHNT; CDR2 reads YYREEE (reference sequence). The CDR3 consists of 15 residues. The V gene end was trimmed by 4 bases and the J gene end by 3 bases; junction bases not matched to a gene: 9. To note about this clone: The antigen remains undetermined.

The sequenced sample consisted of peripheral blood. The receptor comes from a human donor with melanoma. The chain combines TRBV5-4 with TRBJ2-7; 8 bases are shared with TRBD2. The CDR3 bases are TGTGCCAGCAGCAAACAAGCGGGGGAGTTCTACGAGCAGTACTTC. Protein product: CASSKQAGEFYEQYF.